The next 31 T cell receptor beta chains were all read from a single sample in a study of blood T cell repertoires in COVID-19. The table came from immunoSEQ multiplex PCR; TCRdb's copy has only in-frame clones and leaves some out. The data hold 180,000 or so clones, with approximately 85% observed a single time. The sample taken for sequencing was peripheral blood. These TCRs come from a woman aged 80 or older with acute or convalescent COVID-19.

The V call is TRBV10-2, the J call TRBJ1-4; the D is unclear. This CDR3 is 13 amino acids long. Germline assignment: CDR1 WSHSY and CDR2 SAAADI. The ends were cut back, 7 bases at V and 6 bases at J, with 12 bases in the middle. This CDR3 reads CASTVRVHEKLFF. CDR3 in DNA: TGCGCCAGCACCGTGCGGGTCCATGAAAAACTGTTTTTT.

This clone came up many times. Other DNA sequences of this sample code for an identical CDR3. The chain links TRBV5-1 to TRBJ1-1, with no clear D. The germline V gene encodes CDR1 SGHRS and CDR2 YFSETQ. The CDR3 is 15 amino acids. V lost 4 bases to trimming and J lost 6 bases, with 19 bases between them. CDR3 protein: CASSLSGSGSAEAFF. The CDR3 nucleotides are TGCGCCAGCAGCCTTTCCGGGTCCGGAAGCGCTGAAGCTTTCTTT.

This chain joins TRBV19 and TRBJ1-2; weak D call: TRBD1 (6 bases). V was clipped by 7 bases and J by 1 base, with 13 bases between them. Germline loops: CDR1 LNHDA, CDR2 SQIVND (reference sequence). The length of the CDR3 is 14 residues. CDR3 coding DNA: TGTGCCAGTATCGCGACAGGCTTTAACTATGGCTACACCTTC. It encodes CASIATGFNYGYTF.

The rearrangement joins TRBV11-3 to TRBJ1-1; D gene uncertain. The ends were cut back, 3 bases at V and 3 bases at J, with 8 bases in the middle. The CDR3 extends over 13 amino acids. Per the germline V gene, CDR1 is SGHNT and CDR2 is YENEEA. The CDR3 nucleotides are TGTGCCAGCAGCTTGGAGGGAGACACTGAAGCTTTCTTT. This encodes CASSLEGDTEAFF. Together with reference TRBV11-3 and TRBJ1-1, the CDR3 gives the full variable domain: EAGVVQSPRYKIIEKKQPVAFWCNPISGHNTLYWYLQNLGQGPELLIRYENEEAVDDSQLPKDRFSAERLKGVDSTLKIQPAELGDSAVYLCASSLEGDTEAFFGQGTRLTVV.

The genes are TRBV2 and TRBJ2-7; a possible D gene is TRBD1 (6 bases). This CDR3 has 14 amino acids. V dropped 4 bases and J dropped 2 bases, with 12 bases sitting between them. CDR1 and CDR2 from the germline V gene are SNHLY and FYNNEI. CDR3: CASSADSLAYEQYF. The CDR3 DNA sequence: TGTGCCAGCAGTGCGGACAGCCTTGCCTACGAGCAGTACTTC.

The V call is TRBV6-2 or TRBV6-3, the J call TRBJ2-7, with 7 bases matching TRBD2. CDR3 size: 16 residues. V trimming: 0 bases; J trimming: 1 base; junction bases outside the gene matches: 6. Germline V lookup: CDR1 MNHEY, CDR2 SVGEGT. The CDR3 coding sequence is TGTGCCAGCAGTTACTCGCCTAGCGGATCTTCCTACGAGCAGTACTTC. Translating it yields CASSYSPSGSSYEQYF.

This clone was picked up one time. The rearrangement links TRBV3-1 (or the pseudogene TRBV3-2) to TRBJ1-6; perhaps TRBD1 as D (5 bases). The CDR3 runs 13 residues. V was trimmed by 2 bases and J by 11 bases, leaving 10 bases between them. Looked up from germline, CDR1 is LGHDT and CDR2 is YNNKEL (reference sequence). The CDR3 reads CASSQQGTPPLHF. The CDR3 nucleotides read TGTGCCAGCAGCCAACAGGGAACTCCACCCCTCCACTTT.

This chain links TRBV5-1 with TRBJ2-3; 12 nucleotides match TRBD2. The J segment lost 3 bases and the V segment lost 5 bases, leaving 4 bases of the junction unmatched. The CDR3 loop spans 15 amino acids. Germline CDR1 reads SGHRS; CDR2 reads YFSETQ. The CDR3 region is CASSRTSGATDTQYF. The CDR3 bases are TGCGCCAGCAGTCGGACTAGCGGGGCAACAGATACGCAGTATTTT.

V usage is TRBV3-1 (or the pseudogene TRBV3-2) and J usage is TRBJ2-3; 13 bases fit TRBD2. Trimming removed 4 bases from V and 4 bases from J; junction bases left unmatched: 2. The CDR3 is made up of 15 amino acids. CDR1 LGHDT and CDR2 YNNKEL come from the germline V gene (reference sequence). This CDR3 is CASSPGLAGSDTQYF. The CDR3 bases are TGTGCCAGCAGCCCGGGACTAGCGGGATCAGATACGCAGTATTTT.

Many counts were recorded for this clone. This sequence joins TRBV6-1 and TRBJ1-6, with D perhaps matching TRBD1 (6 bases). The V gene's germline CDR1 is MNHNS and CDR2 SASEGT. The germline V and J ends were trimmed by 3 bases and 10 bases, with 13 bases remaining between them. CDR3 length: 14 amino acids. The CDR3 here is CASSDGPGESPLHF. The DNA of the CDR3 is TGTGCCAGCAGTGATGGCCCAGGGGAGTCACCCCTCCACTTT.

The chain links TRBV27 to TRBJ1-1; the match to TRBD1 covers 10 bases. This CDR3 contains 14 residues. Germline V gene sequence: CDR1 MNHEY, CDR2 SMNVEV (reference sequence). Trimming cost V 5 bases and J 0 bases; bases outside gene matches: 0. CDR3 sequence (DNA): TGTGCCAGCAGTGGGACAGGGGTGAACACTGAAGCTTTCTTT. This codes for CASSGTGVNTEAFF.

This clone showed up just once. V and J are TRBV6-6 and TRBJ1-2, with D perhaps matching TRBD1 (6 bases). V lost 10 bases and J 5 bases, leaving 20 bases between the germline ends. CDR1 and CDR2 (germline): MNHNY, SVGAGI (reference sequence). This CDR3 contains 14 residues. CDR3 sequence: CATTDSFRGYGYTF. The CDR3 DNA reads TGTGCCACCACGGATTCGTTTAGGGGGTATGGCTACACCTTC.

The chain uses TRBV14 and TRBJ2-5; D gene unclear. The V end lost 1 base, the J end lost 4 bases, and 4 bases lay between the germline ends. There are 12 residues in the CDR3. Looked up from germline, CDR1 is SGHDN and CDR2 is FVKESK. CDR3 nucleotides: TGTGCCAGCAGCCAAGGTCGAGAGACCCAGTACTTC. Translated: CASSQGRETQYF.

The chain combines TRBV7-8 with TRBJ1-2; D might be TRBD1 (5 bases). Per the germline V gene, CDR1 is SGHVS and CDR2 is FQNEAQ. The CDR3 is made up of 20 amino acids. V was pared by 7 bases and J by 4 bases, with 34 bases between. CDR3 sequence: CASIKGQGQRSPADSYGYTF. The CDR3 coding sequence is TGTGCCAGCATCAAAGGGCAGGGTCAGAGATCCCCGGCGGATAGCTATGGCTACACCTTC.

The V call is TRBV5-1, the J call TRBJ2-7; 7 bases align to TRBD1. The CDR3 sequence is 14 residues long. The germline CDR1 and CDR2 sequences are SGHRS and YFSETQ. V was clipped by 1 base and J by 2 bases; unmatched bases: 3. CDR3 sequence (DNA): TGCGCCAGCAGCTTGCAGGGGGATGCCTACGAGCAGTACTTC. This translates into CASSLQGDAYEQYF.

The chain uses TRBV6-2 or TRBV6-3 and TRBJ2-7, with D possibly being TRBD1 (6 bases). Germline V gives CDR1 MNHEY, CDR2 SVGEGT. V shed 5 bases and J shed 5 bases, with 13 bases lying between them. This CDR3 is built from 13 residues. The CDR3 DNA follows: TGTGCCAGCAGTCGACTCAGGACAGACGAGCAGTACTTC. This codes for CASSRLRTDEQYF.

The V gene is TRBV7-2, the J gene TRBJ1-1, with TRBD1 matching over 8 bases. Per the germline V gene, CDR1 is SGHTA and CDR2 is FQGNSA. The CDR3 is made up of 14 amino acids. Losses at the gene ends were 1 base for V and 5 bases for J; bases not matched to a gene: 3. The CDR3 DNA follows: TGTGCCAGCAGCTTAGGGACAGGGTGGACTGAAGCTTTCTTT. It encodes CASSLGTGWTEAFF.

The chain has TRBV5-1 and TRBJ2-7; unclear D gene. The V and J ends lost 0 bases and 2 bases respectively, with 12 bases between them. Germline-derived CDR1 and CDR2 are SGHRS and YFSETQ. The CDR3 has 15 amino acids. The chain's CDR3 is CASSLEATSAYEQYF. The CDR3 region has the DNA TGCGCCAGCAGCTTGGAGGCTACCAGCGCCTACGAGCAGTACTTC.

The chain recombines TRBV7-9 with TRBJ2-7; TRBD1 matches at 7 bases. The CDR3 contains 14 residues. Losses at the gene ends were 5 bases for V and 2 bases for J; bases not matched to a gene: 6. Germline V gene sequence: CDR1 SEHNR, CDR2 FQNEAQ (reference sequence). Written as DNA, the CDR3 is TGTGCCAGCAGCACGGGACAGTTAACCTACGAGCAGTACTTC. Its protein product is CASSTGQLTYEQYF.

This chain connects TRBV7-2 to TRBJ2-7; the match to TRBD1 covers 10 bases. The CDR3 contains 15 residues. The trim removed 5 bases at V and 5 bases at J, leaving 9 bases unmatched. From germline, CDR1 is SGHTA and CDR2 FQGNSA. CDR3 coding DNA: TGTGCCAGCAGCCACCGACAGGGGGCGGGGGACGAGCAGTACTTC. Residues: CASSHRQGAGDEQYF. Looking up the rest from reference TRBV7-2 and TRBJ2-7 gives the full variable domain: GAGVSQSPSNKVTEKGKDVELRCDPISGHTALYWYRQSLGQGLEFLIYFQGNSAPDKSGLPSDRFSAERTGGSVSTLTIQRTQQEDSAVYLCASSHRQGAGDEQYFGPGTRLTVT.

CDR3 sequence (DNA): TGTGCCAGCAGCCGAACATGGGGGGGCCATGGCTACACCTTC. It encodes CASSRTWGGHGYTF. This chain links TRBV7-9 with TRBJ1-2; possibly TRBD1 for D (6 bases). V lost 5 bases and J lost 6, with 16 bases in between. CDR1 SEHNR and CDR2 FQNEAQ come from the germline V gene (reference sequence). This CDR3 is 14 amino acids long.

V usage is TRBV7-9 and J usage is TRBJ2-3; 12 bases fit TRBD2. From germline, CDR1 is SEHNR and CDR2 FQNEAQ (reference sequence). V dropped 11 bases and J dropped 2; count of bases not matched to a gene: 5. This CDR3 is 14 amino acids long. The CDR3 here is CAGGLAGPTDTQYF. CDR3 coding DNA: TGTGCCGGAGGACTAGCGGGGCCCACAGATACGCAGTATTTT.

The V gene is TRBV3-1 (or the pseudogene TRBV3-2), the J gene TRBJ1-1; D gene ambiguous. The CDR3 consists of 16 residues. Germline CDR1 is LGHDT and CDR2 is YNNKEL (reference sequence). The V end lost 2 bases, the J end lost 0 bases, and 13 bases lay between the germline ends. CDR3 sequence (DNA): TGTGCCAGCAGCCAAAGACTGGTGGCTGTGAACACTGAAGCTTTCTTT. It codes for CASSQRLVAVNTEAFF.

This chain uses TRBV18 with TRBJ1-5; 7 nucleotides line up with TRBD1. Germline trimming cut 5 bases from V and 0 bases from J; bases unmatched to any gene: 4. The CDR3 extends over 15 amino acids. In germline, CDR1 is KGHSH, CDR2 LQKENI. The DNA for the CDR3 is TGTGCCAGCTCATCGGGACAGCTTAGCAATCAGCCCCAGCATTTT. As protein: CASSSGQLSNQPQHF. Filled out from reference TRBV18 and TRBJ1-5, the complete variable domain reads NAGVMQNPRHLVRRRGQEARLRCSPMKGHSHVYWYRQLPEEGLKFMVYLQKENIIDESGMPKERFSAEFPKEGPSILRIQQVVRGDSAAYFCASSSGQLSNQPQHFGDGTRLSIL.

This chain connects TRBV6-5 to TRBJ2-7; 7 nucleotides agree with TRBD1. With V trimmed by 5 bases and J by 0 bases, 7 bases remained unmatched. This CDR3 has 15 residues. Germline V gene lookup returns CDR1 MNHEY and CDR2 SVGAGI. For the CDR3, the DNA is TGTGCCAGCAGTCGACAGGGAGTGGGCTCCTACGAGCAGTACTTC. It encodes CASSRQGVGSYEQYF.

The chain combines TRBV20-1 with TRBJ2-5, with D possibly being TRBD1 (5 bases). With 4 bases removed from V and 5 bases from J, the gap between germline ends came to 8 bases. The CDR3 is 11 residues long. The V gene's germline CDR1 is DFQATT and CDR2 SNEGSKA (reference sequence). Here the CDR3 DNA reads TGCAGTGCTAAACAGGTCGAGACCCAGTACTTC. This sequence encodes CSAKQVETQYF.

The chain has TRBV18 and TRBJ2-6; D remains ambiguous. The CDR3 consists of 15 residues. Germline lookup yields CDR1 KGHSH and CDR2 LQKENI. The V gene lost 5 bases and the J gene lost 0 bases, with 8 bases spanning the gap. In DNA form, the CDR3 reads TGTGCCAGCTCAATTTACAGCTCTGGGGCCAACGTCCTGACTTTC. This gives the protein CASSIYSSGANVLTF.

The chain carries TRBV19 and TRBJ2-6, with D perhaps matching TRBD2 (6 bases). V lost 7 bases to trimming and J lost 0 bases, with 16 bases between them. CDR3 length equals 17 residues. Germline V gene data show CDR1 as LNHDA and CDR2 as SQIVND (reference sequence). The CDR3 protein is CASTTGGVPSGANVLTF. The CDR3, as DNA: TGTGCCAGTACAACTGGAGGGGTGCCCTCTGGGGCCAACGTCCTGACTTTC.

This chain joins TRBV27 and TRBJ1-2; 8 bases align to TRBD1. The CDR3 is 16 residues long. Losses at the gene ends were 6 bases for V and 5 bases for J; bases not matched to a gene: 14. Germline CDR1 and CDR2: MNHEY and SMNVEV (reference sequence). The CDR3: CASSRATGVVGYGYTF. The CDR3, as DNA: TGTGCCAGCAGCCGGGCGACAGGGGTGGTCGGGTATGGCTACACCTTC.

The V gene is TRBV2, the J gene TRBJ2-3, with 9 bases that match TRBD2. J gave up 4 bases and V 3 bases, and 8 bases lay outside the gene matches. This CDR3 is 16 amino acids long. From germline, CDR1 is SNHLY and CDR2 FYNNEI. DNA for the CDR3: TGTGCCAGCAGTGAGTGGCGGGGGGGCGGTTCAGATACGCAGTATTTT. Protein sequence: CASSEWRGGGSDTQYF.

A single count supports this clone. V is TRBV9 and J is TRBJ1-3; no definite D call. This CDR3 comprises 16 residues. Germline V gene data show CDR1 as SGDLS and CDR2 as YYNGEE. Trimming shortened V by 0 bases and J by 4 bases, and 14 bases separated the two germline ends. CDR3: CASSVVPKIEGNTIYF. Written as DNA, the CDR3 is TGTGCCAGCAGCGTAGTCCCTAAAATAGAGGGAAACACCATATATTTT.